Following are 18 T cell receptor beta chains from one sample sequenced in a study of blood T cell repertoires in COVID-19. This table comes from immunoSEQ multiplex PCR, and its TCRdb copy is limited to in-frame clones, with some not included. The data hold about 33,000 clones, with roughly 82% observed a single time. The material sequenced was peripheral blood. These receptors came from a human donor in a cohort sampled during active COVID-19.

The count of this clone is one. The V gene is TRBV1, the J gene TRBJ1-5; the D call of TRBD1 is as the table states it, not checked on the DNA. TRBV1 is a recognized pseudogene. CDR3 length: 19 residues. This chain's CDR3 is CTSSPSTGPRTYSNQPQHF. The CDR3 DNA reads as TGCACCAGCAGCCCGAGTACAGGGCCCCGAACCTATAGCAATCAGCCCCAGCATTTT.

With respect to this clone: One end of the junction varies from germline; a read error may be responsible. The chain uses TRBV25-1 and TRBJ2-7; 9 bases line up with TRBD1. The CDR3 is made up of 12 amino acids. The germline V gene encodes CDR1 MGHDK and CDR2 SYGVNS. CDR3 sequence reads: CASSGDRDRARF. The DNA for the CDR3 is TGTGCCAGCAGTGGAGACCGGGACAGGGCTCGGTTC.

This clone was seen a few times. V and J are TRBV7-6 and TRBJ1-5, with TRBD1 matching 9 bases. The V gene's germline CDR1 is SGHVS and CDR2 FNYEAQ. CDR3 length: 15 amino acids. V gave up 2 bases and J gave up 4 bases; unmatched junction bases: 3. The CDR3 sequence: CASSLTDRGNQPQHF. CDR3 DNA: TGTGCCAGCAGCTTAACGGACAGGGGTAATCAGCCCCAGCATTTT.

V usage is TRBV5-6 and J usage is TRBJ1-5; a weak D match, TRBD1 (6 bases). Germline lookup yields CDR1 SGHDT and CDR2 YYEEEE. CDR3 length equals 15 residues. Trimming stripped 4 bases from V and 7 bases from J, with 18 bases between. The CDR3 spells CASSPGGGGWQPQHF. The DNA of the CDR3 is TGTGCCAGCAGCCCGGGTGGGGGCGGTTGGCAGCCCCAGCATTTT.

The chain joins TRBV5-1 to TRBJ1-2; D is possibly TRBD1 (5 bases). V lost 4 bases and J 3 bases, leaving 13 bases between the germline ends. The CDR3 is made up of 14 amino acids. Germline CDR1 reads SGHRS; CDR2 reads YFSETQ. DNA of the CDR3: TGCGCCAGCAGCATTCAGGGAGGAGACTATGGCTACACCTTC. Amino acids: CASSIQGGDYGYTF.

In this sample, this clone turned up once. The genes are TRBV27 and TRBJ1-1; 8 bases fit TRBD1. The germline V gene encodes CDR1 MNHEY and CDR2 SMNVEV (reference sequence). The V and J ends lost 6 bases and 4 bases, in that order; junction bases with no gene match: 7. This CDR3 region has 14 residues. As DNA, the CDR3 is TGTGCCAGCAGGAGACAGGGGATGGCCACTGAAGCTTTCTTT. It translates to CASRRQGMATEAFF.

This clone was found a few times. The gene calls are TRBV6-4 and TRBJ1-6; 8 positions agree with TRBD1. The V gene end was trimmed by 2 bases and the J gene end by 14 bases; junction bases not matched to a gene: 8. The CDR3 is made up of 14 amino acids. Germline values: CDR1 MRHNA, CDR2 SNTAGT. This CDR3 reads CASSDTGQGPTLHF. Written as DNA, the CDR3 is TGTGCCAGCAGTGACACCGGACAGGGCCCGACCCTCCACTTT.

V is TRBV4-3 and J is TRBJ1-4; 7 bases are a match to TRBD1. This CDR3 is built from 16 residues. The V and J ends lost 0 bases and 6 bases, in that order; junction bases with no gene match: 7. Looked up from germline, CDR1 is LGHNA and CDR2 is YSLEER. CDR3 coding DNA: TGCGCCAGCAGCCAAGATTGGGCAGGGGGGTATGAAAAACTGTTTTTT. Protein sequence: CASSQDWAGGYEKLFF.

The chain couples TRBV10-1 to TRBJ2-3, with 8 bases lining up with TRBD1. V gave up 3 bases and J gave up 2 bases; unmatched junction bases: 7. Looked up from germline, CDR1 is WNHNN and CDR2 is SYGVQD (reference sequence). The CDR3 sequence is 16 residues long. In DNA, the CDR3 is TGCGCCAGCAGTGACGCACTGACAGGGGTCACAGATACGCAGTATTTT. This encodes CASSDALTGVTDTQYF.

The chain links TRBV20-1 to TRBJ1-1; D not certain. CDR1 and CDR2 (germline): DFQATT, SNEGSKA (reference sequence). This CDR3 spans 13 amino acids. V was clipped by 4 bases and J by 1 base, with 10 bases between them. CDR3 DNA sequence: TGCAGTGCTATTGACACTTCGAACACTGAAGCTTTCTTT. Translated, it gives CSAIDTSNTEAFF.

J is TRBJ1-4 and V is TRBV19, with D unclear. The germline V and J ends were trimmed by 5 bases and 8 bases, with 12 bases remaining between them. Germline V gene data show CDR1 as LNHDA and CDR2 as SQIVND (reference sequence). The CDR3 has 13 amino acids. The CDR3 nucleotides read TGTGCCAGTAGTGACTATGGGAGGGAAAAACTGTTTTTT. This sequence encodes CASSDYGREKLFF.

This chain connects TRBV2 to TRBJ1-5; D uncertain. The CDR3 loop spans 14 amino acids. Deletions cut 6 bases from V and 7 bases from J, with 16 bases between. Germline CDR1 SNHLY, CDR2 FYNNEI. Written as DNA, the CDR3 is TGTGCCAGCAGCCAAAGGGAGGTAGGACAGCCCCAGCATTTT. Translation: CASSQREVGQPQHF.

J is TRBJ1-2 and V is TRBV3-1 (or the pseudogene TRBV3-2); 7 bases fit TRBD1. The CDR3 runs to 13 residues. With V trimmed by 5 bases and J by 3 bases, 3 bases remained unmatched. Germline V gene lookup returns CDR1 LGHDT and CDR2 YNNKEL (reference sequence). The CDR3 coding sequence is TGTGCCAGCAGCGCGGGGACAGACTATGGCTACACCTTC. Protein sequence: CASSAGTDYGYTF.

The CDR3 coding sequence is TGTGCCAGCAGCCGGAACGGGGGGGGTCTGAACACTGAAGCTTTCTTT. This codes for CASSRNGGGLNTEAFF. The chain joins TRBV3-1 (or the pseudogene TRBV3-2) to TRBJ1-1; D may be TRBD1 (5 bases). This CDR3 is 16 amino acids long. Germline lookup yields CDR1 LGHDT and CDR2 YNNKEL (reference sequence). Trimming stripped 4 bases from V and 0 bases from J, with 15 bases between.

The rearrangement uses TRBV11-2 and TRBJ1-1; the D is unclear. V was pared by 5 bases and J by 7 bases, with 11 bases between. Per the germline V gene, CDR1 is SGHAT and CDR2 is FQNNGV. CDR3 length equals 12 residues. The CDR3 DNA sequence: TGTGCCAGCAGCGTCCTCCTTTATGAAGCTTTCTTT. Protein: CASSVLLYEAFF.

CDR3 protein: CASSLGGVGREQYF. The CDR3 DNA reads TGTGCCAGCAGCCTAGGCGGGGTTGGACGCGAGCAGTACTTC. J is TRBJ2-7 and V is TRBV7-3; maybe TRBD2 (6 bases). Germline CDR1 SGHTA, CDR2 FQGTGA. The CDR3 runs to 14 residues. The V gene lost 5 bases and the J gene lost 6 bases, with 17 bases spanning the gap.

The J gene is TRBJ1-2, the V gene TRBV5-8; D is possibly TRBD1 (6 bases). Germline CDR1 and CDR2: SGHTS and YDEGEE. CDR3 size: 14 residues. The V end lost 2 bases, the J end lost 2 bases, and 10 bases lay between the germline ends. This chain's CDR3 is CASSLWQGNYGYTF. In DNA, the CDR3 is TGTGCCAGCAGCTTATGGCAGGGGAACTATGGCTACACCTTC. The variable domain in full, with the rest retrieved from reference TRBV5-8 and TRBJ1-2, is EAGVTQSPTHLIKTRGQQATLRCSPISGHTSVYWYQQALGLGLQFLLWYDEGEERNRGNFPPRFSGRQFPNYSSELNVNALELEDSALYLCASSLWQGNYGYTFGSGTRLTVV.

The V call is TRBV11-2, the J call TRBJ2-5; 10 bases map to TRBD2. CDR1 is SGHAT, CDR2 FQNNGV, per germline. The CDR3 is 17 amino acids. Trimming at V came to 1 base and at J to 5 bases, leaving 10 bases not matched to a gene. CDR3 in amino acids: CASSLVGQRGGFETQYF. In nucleotides, the CDR3 is TGTGCCAGCAGCTTAGTGGGCCAGCGGGGGGGCTTTGAGACCCAGTACTTC. The variable domain in full, with the rest retrieved from reference TRBV11-2 and TRBJ2-5, is EAGVAQSPRYKIIEKRQSVAFWCNPISGHATLYWYQQILGQGPKLLIQFQNNGVVDDSQLPKDRFSAERLKGVDSTLKIQPAKLEDSAVYLCASSLVGQRGGFETQYFGPGTRLLVL.